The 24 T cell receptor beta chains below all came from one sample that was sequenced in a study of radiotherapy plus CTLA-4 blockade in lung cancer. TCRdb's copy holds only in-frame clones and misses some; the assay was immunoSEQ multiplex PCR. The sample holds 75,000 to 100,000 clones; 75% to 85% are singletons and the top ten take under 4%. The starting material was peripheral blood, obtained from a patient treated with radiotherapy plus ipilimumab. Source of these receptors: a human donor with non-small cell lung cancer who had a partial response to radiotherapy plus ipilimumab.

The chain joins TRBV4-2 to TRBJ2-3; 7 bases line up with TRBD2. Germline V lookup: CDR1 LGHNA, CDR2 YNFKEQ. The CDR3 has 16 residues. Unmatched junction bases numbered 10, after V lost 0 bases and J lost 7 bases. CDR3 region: CASSQDLTGRQYTQYF. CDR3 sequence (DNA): TGTGCCAGCAGCCAAGATCTGACCGGGAGGCAATATACGCAGTATTTT.

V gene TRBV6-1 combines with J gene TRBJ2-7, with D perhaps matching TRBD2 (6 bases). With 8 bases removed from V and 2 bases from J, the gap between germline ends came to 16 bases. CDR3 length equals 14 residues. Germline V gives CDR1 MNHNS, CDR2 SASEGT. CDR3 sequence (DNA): TGTGCCAGCGGGATAATGGAGGGTCCCTACGAGCAGTACTTC. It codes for CASGIMEGPYEQYF.

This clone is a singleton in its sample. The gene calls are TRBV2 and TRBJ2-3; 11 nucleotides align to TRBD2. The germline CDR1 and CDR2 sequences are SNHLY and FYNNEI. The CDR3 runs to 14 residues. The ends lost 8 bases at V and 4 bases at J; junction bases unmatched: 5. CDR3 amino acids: CASELAGEPDTQYF. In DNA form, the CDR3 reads TGTGCCAGCGAACTAGCGGGAGAACCAGATACGCAGTATTTT.

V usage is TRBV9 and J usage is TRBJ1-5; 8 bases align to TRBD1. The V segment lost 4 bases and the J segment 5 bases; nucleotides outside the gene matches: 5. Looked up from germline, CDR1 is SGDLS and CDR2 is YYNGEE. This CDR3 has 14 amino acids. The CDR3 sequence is CASSLAGGHQPQHF. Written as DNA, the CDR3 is TGTGCCAGCAGCCTAGCAGGGGGCCATCAGCCCCAGCATTTT.

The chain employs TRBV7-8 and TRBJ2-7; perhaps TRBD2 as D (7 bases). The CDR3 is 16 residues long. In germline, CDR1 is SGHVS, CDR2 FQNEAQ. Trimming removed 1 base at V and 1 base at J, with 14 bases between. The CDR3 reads CASSLVAGATSYEQYF. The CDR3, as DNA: TGTGCCAGCAGCTTAGTGGCGGGGGCGACATCCTACGAGCAGTACTTC.

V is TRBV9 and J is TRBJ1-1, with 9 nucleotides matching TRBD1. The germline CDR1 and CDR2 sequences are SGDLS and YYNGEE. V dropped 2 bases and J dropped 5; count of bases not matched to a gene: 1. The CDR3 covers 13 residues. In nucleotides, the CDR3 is TGTGCCAGCAGCGTCGGGACAGGGACTGAAGCTTTCTTT. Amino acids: CASSVGTGTEAFF. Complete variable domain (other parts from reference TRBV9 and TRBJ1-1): DSGVTQTPKHLITATGQRVTLRCSPRSGDLSVYWYQQSLDQGLQFLIQYYNGEERAKGNILERFSAQQFPDLHSELNLSSLELGDSALYFCASSVGTGTEAFFGQGTRLTVV.

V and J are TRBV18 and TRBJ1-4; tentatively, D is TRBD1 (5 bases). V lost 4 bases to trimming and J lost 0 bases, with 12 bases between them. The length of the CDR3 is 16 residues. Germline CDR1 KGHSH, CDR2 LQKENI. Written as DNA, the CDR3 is TGTGCCAGCTCACTAAGACAGCATGCAACTAATGAAAAACTGTTTTTT. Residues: CASSLRQHATNEKLFF. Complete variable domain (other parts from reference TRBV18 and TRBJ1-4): NAGVMQNPRHLVRRRGQEARLRCSPMKGHSHVYWYRQLPEEGLKFMVYLQKENIIDESGMPKERFSAEFPKEGPSILRIQQVVRGDSAAYFCASSLRQHATNEKLFFGSGTQLSVL.

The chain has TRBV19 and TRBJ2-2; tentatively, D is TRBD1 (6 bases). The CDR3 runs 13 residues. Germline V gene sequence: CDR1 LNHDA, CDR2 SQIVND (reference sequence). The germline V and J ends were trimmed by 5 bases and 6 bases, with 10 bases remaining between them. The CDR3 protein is CASSFTGSGELFF. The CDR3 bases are TGTGCCAGTAGTTTTACAGGGTCCGGGGAGCTGTTTTTT. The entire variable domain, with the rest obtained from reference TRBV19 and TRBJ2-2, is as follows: DGGITQSPKYLFRKEGQNVTLSCEQNLNHDAMYWYRQDPGQGLRLIYYSQIVNDFQKGDIAEGYSVSREKKESFPLTVTSAQKNPTAFYLCASSFTGSGELFFGEGSRLTVL.

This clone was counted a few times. The CDR3 here is CAISSHPGEQYF. For the CDR3, the DNA is TGTGCCATCAGTAGTCACCCGGGGGAGCAGTACTTC. The chain joins TRBV10-3 to TRBJ2-7; the D gene is possibly TRBD2 (5 bases). V was pared by 5 bases and J by 7 bases, with 12 bases between. The germline V gene has CDR1 ENHRY and CDR2 SYGVKD. There are 12 residues in the CDR3.

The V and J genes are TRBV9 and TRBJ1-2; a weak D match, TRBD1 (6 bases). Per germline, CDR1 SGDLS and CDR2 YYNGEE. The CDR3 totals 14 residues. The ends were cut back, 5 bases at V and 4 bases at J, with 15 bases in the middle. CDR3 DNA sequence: TGTGCCAGCAGGCACCCTGGGGGGGCCTATGGCTACACCTTC. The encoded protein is CASRHPGGAYGYTF.

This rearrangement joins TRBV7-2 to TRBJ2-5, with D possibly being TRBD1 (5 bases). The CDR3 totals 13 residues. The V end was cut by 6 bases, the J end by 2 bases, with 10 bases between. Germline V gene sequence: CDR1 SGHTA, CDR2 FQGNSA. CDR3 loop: CASSYRRQETQYF. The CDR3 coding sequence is TGTGCCAGCAGTTACAGGAGACAAGAGACCCAGTACTTC.

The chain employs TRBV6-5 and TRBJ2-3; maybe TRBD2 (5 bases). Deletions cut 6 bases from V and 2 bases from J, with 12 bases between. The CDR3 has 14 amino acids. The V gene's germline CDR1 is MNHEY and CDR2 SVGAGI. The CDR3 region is CASRGNRDTDTQYF. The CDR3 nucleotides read TGTGCCAGCAGAGGCAACCGGGACACAGATACGCAGTATTTT.

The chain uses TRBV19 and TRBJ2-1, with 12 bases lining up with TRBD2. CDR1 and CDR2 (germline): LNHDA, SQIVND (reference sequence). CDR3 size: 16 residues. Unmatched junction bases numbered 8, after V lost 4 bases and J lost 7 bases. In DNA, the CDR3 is TGTGCCAGTAGTACCAGACTAGCGGGAGTGGGGAATGAGCAGTTCTTC. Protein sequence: CASSTRLAGVGNEQFF.

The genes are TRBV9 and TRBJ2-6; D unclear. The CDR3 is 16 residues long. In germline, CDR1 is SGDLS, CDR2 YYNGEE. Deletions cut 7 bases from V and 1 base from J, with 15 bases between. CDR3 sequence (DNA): TGTGCCAGCCAATCTATCCAAACGTCTGGGGCCAACGTCCTGACTTTC. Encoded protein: CASQSIQTSGANVLTF. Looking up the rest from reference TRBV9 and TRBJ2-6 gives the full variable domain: DSGVTQTPKHLITATGQRVTLRCSPRSGDLSVYWYQQSLDQGLQFLIQYYNGEERAKGNILERFSAQQFPDLHSELNLSSLELGDSALYFCASQSIQTSGANVLTFGAGSRLTVL.

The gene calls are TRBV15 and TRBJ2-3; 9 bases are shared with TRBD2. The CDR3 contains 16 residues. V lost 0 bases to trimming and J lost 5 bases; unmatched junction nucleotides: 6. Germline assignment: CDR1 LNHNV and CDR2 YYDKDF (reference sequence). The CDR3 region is CATSRDGGRAGDTQYF. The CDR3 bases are TGTGCCACCAGCAGAGATGGCGGGAGGGCCGGAGATACGCAGTATTTT.

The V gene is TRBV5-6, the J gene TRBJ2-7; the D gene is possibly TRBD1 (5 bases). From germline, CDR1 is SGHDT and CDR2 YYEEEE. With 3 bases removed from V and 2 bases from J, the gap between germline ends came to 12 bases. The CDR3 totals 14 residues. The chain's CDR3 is CASSSFRVPYEQYF. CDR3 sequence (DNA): TGTGCCAGCAGCTCGTTCAGGGTACCCTACGAGCAGTACTTC. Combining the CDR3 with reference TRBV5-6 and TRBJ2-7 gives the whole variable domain DAGVTQSPTHLIKTRGQQVTLRCSPKSGHDTVSWYQQALGQGPQFIFQYYEEEERQRGNFPDRFSGHQFPNYSSELNVNALLLGDSALYLCASSSFRVPYEQYFGPGTRLTVT.

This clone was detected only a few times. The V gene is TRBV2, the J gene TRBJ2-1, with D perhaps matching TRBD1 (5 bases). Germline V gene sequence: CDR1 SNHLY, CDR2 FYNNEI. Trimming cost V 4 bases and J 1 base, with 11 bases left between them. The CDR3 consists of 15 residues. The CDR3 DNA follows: TGTGCCAGCAGTGGTCAGGGTACTTCCTACAATGAGCAGTTCTTC. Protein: CASSGQGTSYNEQFF.

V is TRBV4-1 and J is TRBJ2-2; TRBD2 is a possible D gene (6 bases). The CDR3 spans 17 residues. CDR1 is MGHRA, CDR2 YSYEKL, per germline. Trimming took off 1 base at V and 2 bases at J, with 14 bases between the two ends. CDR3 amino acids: CASSQGPGTPNTGELFF. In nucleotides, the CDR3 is TGCGCCAGCAGCCAAGGGCCCGGGACTCCAAACACCGGGGAGCTGTTTTTT.

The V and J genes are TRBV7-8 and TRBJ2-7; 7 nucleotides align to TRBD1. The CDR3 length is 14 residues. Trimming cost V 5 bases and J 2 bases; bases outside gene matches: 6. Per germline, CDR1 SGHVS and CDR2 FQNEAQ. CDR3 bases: TGTGCCAGCAGCGCTACGGGACAGACCTACGAGCAGTACTTC. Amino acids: CASSATGQTYEQYF.

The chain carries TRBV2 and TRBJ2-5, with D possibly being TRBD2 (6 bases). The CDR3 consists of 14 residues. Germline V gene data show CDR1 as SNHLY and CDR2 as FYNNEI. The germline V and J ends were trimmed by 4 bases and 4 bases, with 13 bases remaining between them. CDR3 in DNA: TGTGCCAGCAGTGGGGAGGCAGACTCAGAGACCCAGTACTTC. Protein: CASSGEADSETQYF.

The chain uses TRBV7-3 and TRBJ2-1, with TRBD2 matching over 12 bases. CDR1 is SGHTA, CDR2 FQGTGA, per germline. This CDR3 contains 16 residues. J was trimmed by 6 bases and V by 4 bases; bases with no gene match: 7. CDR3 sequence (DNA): TGTGCCAGCAGCTCGTCTAGCGGGAGGGCCGTCAATGAGCAGTTCTTC. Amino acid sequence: CASSSSSGRAVNEQFF.

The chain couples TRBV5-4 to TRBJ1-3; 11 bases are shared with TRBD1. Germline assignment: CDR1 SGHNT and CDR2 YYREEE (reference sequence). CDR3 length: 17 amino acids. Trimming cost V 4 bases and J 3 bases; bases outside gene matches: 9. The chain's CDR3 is CASSQMSGTGGGNTIYF. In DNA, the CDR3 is TGTGCCAGCAGCCAAATGTCCGGGACAGGGGGTGGAAACACCATATATTTT.

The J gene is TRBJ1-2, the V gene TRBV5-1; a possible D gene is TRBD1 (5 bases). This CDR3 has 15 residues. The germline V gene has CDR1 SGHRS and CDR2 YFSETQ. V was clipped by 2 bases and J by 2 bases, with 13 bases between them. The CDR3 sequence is CASSLGAGNNYGYTF. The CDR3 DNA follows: TGCGCCAGCAGCTTAGGGGCAGGGAACAACTATGGCTACACCTTC.

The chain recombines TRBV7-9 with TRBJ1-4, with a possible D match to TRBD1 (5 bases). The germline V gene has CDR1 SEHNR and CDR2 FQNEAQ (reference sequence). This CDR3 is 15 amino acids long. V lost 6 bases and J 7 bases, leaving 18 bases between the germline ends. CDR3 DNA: TGTGCCAGCAGTTCGGTGACAGTCCGGCGTGAAAAACTGTTTTTT. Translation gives CASSSVTVRREKLFF. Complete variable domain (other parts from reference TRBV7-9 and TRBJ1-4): DTGVSQNPRHKITKRGQNVTFRCDPISEHNRLYWYRQTLGQGPEFLTYFQNEAQLEKSRLLSDRFSAERPKGSFSTLEIQRTEQGDSAMYLCASSSVTVRREKLFFGSGTQLSVL.